This T cell receptor (beta chain) is from a study of vaccination effects on CD4 cells after COVID-19. In the study overall: Post-vaccine draws lagged the second dose by a median of 72 days.

Of note for this clone: What it binds is unknown.

Antigen-specific CD4+ T cells were expanded with viral peptide pools in the ViraFEST assay before sequencing. Subsequent to less than twelve days of culture, CD4+ T cells were isolated. Participants got two doses of BNT162b2 or mRNA-1273 vaccine. Trimming removed 6 bases from V and 1 base from J; junction bases left unmatched: 5. CDR1 is MNHEY and CDR2 is SMNVEV in the germline V gene (reference sequence). This CDR3 has 14 residues. Measured with immunoSEQ multiplex PCR; TCRdb has only the in-frame clones, and not every one. This sample has 25,000 to 35,000 clones, with around 75% found just once. This receptor was obtained from a human donor who received a COVID-19 vaccine. Some clones in this sample may be carry-over from other donors' samples. Specimen: CD4+ T cells from PBMCs cultured with SARS-CoV-2 spike peptides, collected after COVID-19 vaccination. The genes are TRBV27 and TRBJ2-5; 7 bases fit TRBD1. In nucleotides, the CDR3 is TGTGCCAGCAGGCGGACAGGCTCCCAAGAGACCCAGTACTTC. Its translation: CASRRTGSQETQYF.